Listed below are T cell receptor beta chains from one sample, sequenced in a study of blood T cell repertoires in COVID-19. The data were produced by immunoSEQ multiplex PCR, yet TCRdb's version contains in-frame clones alone and is incomplete. The table lists about 23,000 clones, 94% of them singletons. Sequences were obtained from peripheral blood. The receptor source for this set is a woman aged 45-60 years with active COVID-19. Each CDR3 is given without its conserved first and last residue. The order of the fields is J gene, V gene, CDR3 protein.

TRBJ1-2 | TRBV6-1 | ASSEATGHENYGYT
TRBJ2-1 | TRBV6-5 | ASGSGLYNEQF
TRBJ1-6 | TRBV5-1 | ASSGGDRRNSPLH
TRBJ1-1 | TRBV4-2 | ASSQEPAMNTEAF
TRBJ2-3 | TRBV28 | ASSLRVQTRDGEDTQY
TRBJ1-1 | TRBV9 | ASSVSGWSTEAF
TRBJ1-3 | TRBV11-3 | ASSDRGNTIY
TRBJ2-5 | TRBV24-1 | ATFRWDRQETQY
TRBJ1-1 | TRBV7-8 | ASSSRLSSAF
TRBJ2-5 | TRBV7-9 | ASSQAGLAGVETQY
TRBJ2-1 | TRBV7-3 | ASSASPGQPDNEQF
TRBJ2-3 | TRBV6-5 | ASSYRGGATDTQY
TRBJ2-1 | TRBV27 | ASSPGDRANEQF
TRBJ2-1 | TRBV15 | ATSRDLSSHEQF
TRBJ2-7 | TRBV27 | ASSLSQWTGYEQY
TRBJ2-3 | TRBV6-4 | ASSDRLAGGPGTDTQY
TRBJ1-3 | TRBV9 | ASSVEGGPGNTIY
TRBJ2-1 | TRBV7-9 | ASSSSGAYNEQF
TRBJ2-3 | TRBV29-1 | SVRLAGVTDTQY
TRBJ2-3 | TRBV3-1/TRBV3-2 | ASSRGLVEDTQY
TRBJ1-1 | TRBV5-6 | ASSFQVNTEAF
TRBJ1-1 | TRBV2 | ASSEALLGPLAEAF
TRBJ2-7 | TRBV5-4 | ASSFAGSPGEQY
TRBJ2-7 | TRBV5-1 | ASSILQGQGYEQY
TRBJ1-1 | TRBV19 | ASRDRDAGEAF
TRBJ1-5 | TRBV14 | ASSQGQGFPQH
TRBJ2-3 | TRBV13 | ASSLDRVIDTQY
TRBJ1-4 | TRBV28 | ASGPGQGSSNEKLF
TRBJ1-4 | TRBV25-1 | ASSGGLGNNEKLF
TRBJ1-1 | TRBV5-4 | ASSPQGAFTEAF
TRBJ2-7 | TRBV5-4 | ASSRELAADNSYEQY
TRBJ1-5 | TRBV19 | ASSEGGSGQPQH
TRBJ1-1 | TRBV19 | ASSGGTASRGVNTEAF
TRBJ1-2 | TRBV10-3 | AISEVRQGSGYT
TRBJ1-2 | TRBV5-1 | ASRFSIRTVNYLNT
TRBJ1-2 | TRBV28 | ASSSSRQGFPYGYT
TRBJ1-2 | TRBV10-1 | ASSDNLSNGYT
TRBJ2-7 | TRBV6-5 | ASSVTQGGSYEQY
TRBJ1-2 | TRBV5-1 | ASSLLPTPGKTGYT
TRBJ2-1 | TRBV12-3/TRBV12-4 | ASSLTGGQQF
TRBJ2-4 | TRBV28 | ASSTRPPRNIQY
TRBJ1-6 | TRBV6-5 | ASSWGQNNSPLH
TRBJ1-2 | TRBV4-1 | ASSQAQGSGYT
TRBJ2-1 | TRBV24-1 | ATSYSAGLYNEQF
TRBJ1-2 | TRBV6-5 | ASSYMDRDDGYT
TRBJ1-2 | TRBV10-3 | AIIENYGYT
TRBJ2-7 | TRBV28 | ASSLFGTSGSYEQY
TRBJ1-1 | TRBV27 | ASSLGTGGTEAF
TRBJ2-2 | TRBV3-1/TRBV3-2 | ASSLTGGRRGGGELF
TRBJ1-5 | TRBV24-1 | ATSDYTGDSNQPQH
TRBJ2-5 | TRBV5-1 | ASSLASKETQY
TRBJ2-3 | TRBV5-1 | ASSLELAGVADTQY
TRBJ2-2 | TRBV27 | ASSLTSLASTGELF
TRBJ2-2 | TRBV5-1 | ASRSQTNTGELF
TRBJ2-1 | TRBV12-5 | ASGLKRGASEDNEQF
TRBJ1-6 | TRBV6-6 | ASSFRTAWSSPLH
TRBJ2-3 | TRBV9 | ASSVDPSGGRDTQY